The rows below give T cell receptor beta chains drawn from one sample of a study of T cell changes during pregnancy in multiple sclerosis. Sequenced by immunoSEQ multiplex PCR; TCRdb stores in-frame clones only, minus some. The data contain 60,000 to 65,000 clones, 90% of them singletons. The sample was peripheral blood, taken in the second trimester of pregnancy. Receptors originate from a female donor in good health, enrolled as a control in a pregnancy study. CDR3s include the opening cysteine and the closing phenylalanine or tryptophan. The D gene is left open where the match is weak. Rows give clone size only sometimes, using once, few, many, or a class for an expanded clone.

clone_size,d_call,v_call,j_call,cdr3_nt,cdr3_aa
NA,TRBD1,TRBV6-1,TRBJ1-1,TGTGCCACCACAGGGGATAACACTGAAGCTTTCTTT,CATTGDNTEAFF
NA,NA,TRBV7-2,TRBJ1-1,TGTGCCAGCAGCTTTCGACAGATTCCGGAAGCTTTCTTT,CASSFRQIPEAFF
NA,TRBD1,TRBV13,TRBJ1-2,TGTGCCAGCAGCTTCCAATCCACTTACAGGGGCGGCGGCTACACCTTC,CASSFQSTYRGGGYTF
NA,TRBD1,TRBV5-4,TRBJ1-2,TGTGCCAGCAGCTACCCCGGGGACAGTCTGAGCCCGGGCTACACCTTC,CASSYPGDSLSPGYTF
once,NA,TRBV6-4,TRBJ1-6,TGTGCCAGCTCCCCGGGGGAAGTCGGGGGAATTTCACCCCTCCACTTT,CASSPGEVGGISPLHF
few,NA,TRBV6-6,TRBJ1-5,TGTGCCAGCAGTTACTCGAGGGTCGACTCTAATCAGCCCCAGCATTTT,CASSYSRVDSNQPQHF
NA,TRBD1,TRBV5-4,TRBJ2-7,TGTGCCAGCAGCTGGGACAGTAGCTCCTACGAGCAGTACTTC,CASSWDSSSYEQYF
NA,TRBD2,TRBV4-2,TRBJ2-7,TGTGCCAGCAGCCAAGATCGGAGCGGGAGCCGCGTGGGCGAGCAGTACTTC,CASSQDRSGSRVGEQYF
NA,TRBD1,TRBV28,TRBJ1-6,TGTGCCAGCAGTTTTAGGGGGCGGAATTCACCCCTCCACTTT,CASSFRGRNSPLHF
few,NA,TRBV5-1,TRBJ2-7,TGCGCCAGCAGCTTGGGACACGTCTCCTACGAGCAGTACTTC,CASSLGHVSYEQYF
NA,TRBD1,TRBV30,TRBJ1-5,TGTGCCTGGAGTTTACAGGGGCTAGGTCAGCCCCAGCATTTT,CAWSLQGLGQPQHF
NA,TRBD1,TRBV15,TRBJ2-7,TGTGCCACCAGCAGAGATCGGACAGGGTCCTACGAGCAGTACTTC,CATSRDRTGSYEQYF
NA,NA,TRBV6-5,TRBJ2-7,TGTGCCAGCACCAACCCCCGAGGACAGTACTACGAGCAGTACTTC,CASTNPRGQYYEQYF
NA,TRBD2,TRBV5-1,TRBJ2-1,TGCGCCAGCAGCTTGACTAGCGGAGTAATCAATGAGCAGTTCTTC,CASSLTSGVINEQFF
NA,NA,TRBV6-5,TRBJ1-2,TGTGCCAGCAGTCGAGCTAACTATGGCTACACCTTC,CASSRANYGYTF
NA,TRBD1,TRBV27,TRBJ2-5,TGTGCCAGCAGCCCCGGGGCAGGGGGCCCAGCCCAGTACTTC,CASSPGAGGPAQYF
NA,NA,TRBV5-4,TRBJ1-2,TGTGCCAGCAGCTTCGCAGCCTCGGGGTATGGCTACACCTTC,CASSFAASGYGYTF
few,TRBD1,TRBV30,TRBJ1-1,TGTGCCTGGAGCCCAAGGGCAGGGGGGTTGACTGAAGCTTTCTTT,CAWSPRAGGLTEAFF
NA,NA,TRBV6-5,TRBJ2-7,TGTGCCAGCAGTTGGGGGGTTTCCTACGAGCAGTACTTC,CASSWGVSYEQYF
once,NA,TRBV15,TRBJ2-2,TGTGCCACCAGCCCCGTCAGGGGAACCGGGGAGCTGTTTTTT,CATSPVRGTGELFF
NA,NA,TRBV29-1,TRBJ1-2,TGCAGCGTGAAGAAACAACTAACCTATGGCTACACCTTC,CSVKKQLTYGYTF
NA,TRBD2,TRBV7-9,TRBJ2-3,TGTGCCAGCAGCCGACAAACTAGCGGGGGCAGCGAGCAGCAGTATTTT,CASSRQTSGGSEQQYF
NA,NA,TRBV29-1,TRBJ1-5,TGCAGATGGGGGCGCCGGTCCGAGCCCCAGCATTTT,CRWGRRSEPQHF
NA,NA,TRBV2,TRBJ1-2,TGTGCCAGCAGTGTACGGGACTTTAACTATGGCTACACCTTC,CASSVRDFNYGYTF
NA,NA,TRBV29-1,TRBJ1-1,TGCAGCGTCTACGGTGTGAGCACTGAAGCTTTCTTT,CSVYGVSTEAFF
NA,TRBD1,TRBV25-1,TRBJ2-1,TGTGCCAGCAGTGATTCTGGACAGGGGGGTGTAAAAGGGCAGTTCTTC,CASSDSGQGGVKGQFF
NA,TRBD1,TRBV6-1,TRBJ1-4,TGTGCCAGCAGGACTGGGGGACAGTCTAATGAAAAACTGTTTTTT,CASRTGGQSNEKLFF
NA,NA,TRBV6-5,TRBJ2-2,TGTGCCAGCAGTTACCAGCGCAAGCCTCGGACCGGGGAGCTGTTTTTT,CASSYQRKPRTGELFF